Detailed here is one T cell receptor (beta chain). The target antigen is unknown. Germline V gene lookup returns CDR1 MNHEY and CDR2 SMNVEV (reference sequence). CDR3 length equals 15 residues. With 6 bases clipped from V and 5 bases from J, the junction kept 12 bases outside the gene matches. Investigators performed immunoSEQ version v3.0 at survey level. Sequencing efforts were directed toward about 40,000-55,000 T-cell genomes per sample. Only in-frame clones appear in the TCRdb table, and some are missing; sequencing was by immunoSEQ multiplex PCR. The table has 20,000 to 30,000 clones, around 80% seen once. This record comes from a study of long-term antiretroviral therapy in people with HIV. About the study: When the earliest samples were collected, ART was typically delayed until CD4 counts fell. Points from the study as a whole: Even long-term ART left TRB diversity below transplant donor controls, despite gains.

Treatment for all HIV-infected participants took place in the United States. The sequence derives from a man in his late teens or twenties with HIV. Specimen: unsorted PBMCs, collected 3 years after starting antiretroviral therapy. The V call is TRBV27, the J call TRBJ1-2, with 7 bases fitting TRBD1. DNA for the CDR3: TGTGCCAGCAGCCAACTTAAGGGGGCCCGTTATGGCTACACCTTC. Amino acid sequence: CASSQLKGARYGYTF.